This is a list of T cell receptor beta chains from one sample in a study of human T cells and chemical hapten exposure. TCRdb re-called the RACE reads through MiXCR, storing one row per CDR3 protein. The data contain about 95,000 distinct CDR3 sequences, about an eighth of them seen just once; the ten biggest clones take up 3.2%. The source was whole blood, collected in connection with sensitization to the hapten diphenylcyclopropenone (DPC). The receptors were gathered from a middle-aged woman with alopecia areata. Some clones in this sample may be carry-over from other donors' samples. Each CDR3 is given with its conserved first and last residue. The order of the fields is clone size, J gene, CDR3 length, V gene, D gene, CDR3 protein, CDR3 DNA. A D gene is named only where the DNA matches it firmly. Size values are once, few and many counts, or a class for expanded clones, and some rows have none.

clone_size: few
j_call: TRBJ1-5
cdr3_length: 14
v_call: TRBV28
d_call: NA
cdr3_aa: CASSRTQLRQPQHF
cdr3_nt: TGTGCCAGCAGTCGAACCCAATTGAGGCAGCCCCAGCATTTT

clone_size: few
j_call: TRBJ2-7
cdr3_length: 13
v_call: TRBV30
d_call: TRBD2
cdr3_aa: CAWREAPKDEQYF
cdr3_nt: TGTGCCTGGCGGGAGGCCCCCAAGGACGAGCAGTACTTC

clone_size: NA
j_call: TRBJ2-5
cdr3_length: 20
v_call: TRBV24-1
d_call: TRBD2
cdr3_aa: CATSDLPSGGPSWYQETQYF
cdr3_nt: TGTGCCACCAGTGATTTACCTAGCGGGGGGCCCTCTTGGTACCAAGAGACCCAGTACTTC

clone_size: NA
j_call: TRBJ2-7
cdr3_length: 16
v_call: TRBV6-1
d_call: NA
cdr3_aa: CASSPLPTRVSYEQYF
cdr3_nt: TGTGCCAGCAGCCCTCTCCCGACTAGAGTCTCCTACGAGCAGTACTTC

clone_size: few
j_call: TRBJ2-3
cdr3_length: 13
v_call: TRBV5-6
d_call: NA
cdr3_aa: CASSALRAGTQYF
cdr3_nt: TGTGCCAGCAGCGCCTTAAGAGCTGGTACGCAGTATTTT

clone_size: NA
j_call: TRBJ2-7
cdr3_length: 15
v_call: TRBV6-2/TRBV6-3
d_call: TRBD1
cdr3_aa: CASSYARDRAYEQYF
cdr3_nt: TGTGCCAGCAGTTACGCCCGGGACAGAGCCTACGAGCAGTACTTC

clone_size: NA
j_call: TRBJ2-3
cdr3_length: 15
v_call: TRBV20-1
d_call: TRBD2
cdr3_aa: CSAEGSSGGADTQYF
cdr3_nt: TGCAGTGCCGAGGGGAGTAGCGGGGGTGCAGATACGCAGTATTTT

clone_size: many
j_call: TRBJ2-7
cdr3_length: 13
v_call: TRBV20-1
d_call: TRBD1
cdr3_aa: CSVRDRDRYEQYF
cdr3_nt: TGCAGTGTAAGGGACAGGGACCGCTACGAGCAGTACTTC

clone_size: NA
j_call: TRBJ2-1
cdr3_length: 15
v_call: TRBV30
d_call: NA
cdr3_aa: CAWGRTPGSYNEQFF
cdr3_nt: TGTGCCTGGGGGCGCACCCCCGGCTCCTACAATGAGCAGTTCTTC

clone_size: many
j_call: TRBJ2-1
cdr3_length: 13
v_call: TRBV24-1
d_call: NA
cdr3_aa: CATTGVGYNEQFF
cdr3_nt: TGTGCCACCACAGGGGTCGGCTACAATGAGCAGTTCTTC

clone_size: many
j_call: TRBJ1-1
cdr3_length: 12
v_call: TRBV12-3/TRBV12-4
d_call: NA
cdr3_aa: CASSLRGPEAFF
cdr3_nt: TGTGCCAGCAGCCTGCGGGGGCCTGAAGCTTTCTTT

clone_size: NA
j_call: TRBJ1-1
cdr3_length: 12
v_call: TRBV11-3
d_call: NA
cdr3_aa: CASKGRATEAFF
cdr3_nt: TGTGCCAGCAAGGGTAGGGCCACTGAAGCTTTCTTT

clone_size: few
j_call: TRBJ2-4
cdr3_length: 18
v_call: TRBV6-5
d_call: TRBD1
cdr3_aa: CASRGQGPFNPPQNIQYF
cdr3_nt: TGTGCCAGCCGGGGACAGGGGCCCTTTAATCCCCCACAAAACATTCAGTACTTC

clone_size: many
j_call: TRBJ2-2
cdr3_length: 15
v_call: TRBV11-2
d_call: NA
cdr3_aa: CASSLVPKATGELFF
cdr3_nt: TGTGCCAGCAGCTTAGTTCCAAAGGCCACCGGGGAGCTGTTTTTT

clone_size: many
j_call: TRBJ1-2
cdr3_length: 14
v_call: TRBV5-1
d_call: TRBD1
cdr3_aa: CASSKGQGEYGYTF
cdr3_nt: TGCGCCAGCAGCAAAGGACAGGGCGAGTATGGCTACACCTTC

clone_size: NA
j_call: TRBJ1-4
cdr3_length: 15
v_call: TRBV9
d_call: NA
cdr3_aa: CASSPQTFPDEKLFF
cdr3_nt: TGTGCCAGCAGCCCTCAGACATTTCCTGATGAAAAACTGTTTTTT

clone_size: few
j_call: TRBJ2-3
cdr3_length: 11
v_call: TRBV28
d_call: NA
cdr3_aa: CASSSLETQYF
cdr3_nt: TGTGCCAGCAGTTCCCTTGAGACGCAGTATTTT

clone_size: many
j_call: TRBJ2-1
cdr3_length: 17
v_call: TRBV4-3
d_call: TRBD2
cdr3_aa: CASSQDGLADSYNEQFF
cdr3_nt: TGCGCCAGCAGCCAAGATGGGCTAGCGGATTCCTACAATGAGCAGTTCTTC

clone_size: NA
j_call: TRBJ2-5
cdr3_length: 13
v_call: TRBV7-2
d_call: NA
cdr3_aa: CASSLAGAKTQYF
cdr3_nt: TGTGCCAGCAGCTTAGCAGGCGCGAAGACCCAGTACTTC

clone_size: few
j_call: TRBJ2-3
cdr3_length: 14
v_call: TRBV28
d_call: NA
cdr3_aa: CATLALKITDTQYF
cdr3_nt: TGTGCCACCTTAGCCCTGAAGATCACAGATACGCAGTATTTT

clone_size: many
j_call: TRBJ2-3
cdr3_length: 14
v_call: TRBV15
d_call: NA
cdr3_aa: CATSRDPNTDTQYF
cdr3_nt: TGTGCCACCAGCAGAGATCCTAACACAGATACGCAGTATTTT

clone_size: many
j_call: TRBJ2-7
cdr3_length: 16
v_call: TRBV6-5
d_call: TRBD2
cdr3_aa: CASSYSQLAGIYEQYF
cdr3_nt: TGTGCCAGCAGTTACTCCCAGTTAGCGGGCATCTACGAGCAGTACTTC

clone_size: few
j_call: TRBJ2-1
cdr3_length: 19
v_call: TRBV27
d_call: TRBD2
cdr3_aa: CASSPTLAGGPDRYNEQFF
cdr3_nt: TGTGCCAGCAGTCCAACCCTAGCGGGAGGGCCGGATAGATACAATGAGCAGTTCTTC

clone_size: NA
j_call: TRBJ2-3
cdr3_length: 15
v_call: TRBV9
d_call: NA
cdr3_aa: CASSVDWGDSDTQYF
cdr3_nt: TGTGCCAGCAGCGTAGATTGGGGGGATTCAGATACGCAGTATTTT

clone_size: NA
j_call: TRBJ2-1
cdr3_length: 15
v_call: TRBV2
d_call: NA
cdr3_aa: CASRQTLPSYNEQFF
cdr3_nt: TGTGCCAGTAGGCAGACTCTCCCCTCCTACAATGAGCAGTTCTTC

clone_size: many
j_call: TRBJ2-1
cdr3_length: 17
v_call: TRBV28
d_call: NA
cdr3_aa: CASSIYPGRRSYNEQFF
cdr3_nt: TGTGCCAGCAGTATCTATCCCGGACGTCGAAGTTACAATGAGCAGTTCTTC

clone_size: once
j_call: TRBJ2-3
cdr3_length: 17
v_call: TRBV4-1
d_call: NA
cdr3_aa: CASSQDPPRTATDTQYF
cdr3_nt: TGCGCCAGCAGCCAAGATCCCCCTAGGACAGCCACAGATACGCAGTATTTT

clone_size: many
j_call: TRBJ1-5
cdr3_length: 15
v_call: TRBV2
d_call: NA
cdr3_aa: CASSGQSIANQPQHF
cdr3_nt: TGTGCCAGCAGTGGACAGAGTATAGCAAATCAGCCCCAGCATTTT

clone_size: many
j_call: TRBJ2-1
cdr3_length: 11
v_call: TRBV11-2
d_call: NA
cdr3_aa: CASSSFGEQFF
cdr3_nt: TGTGCCAGCAGCTCCTTTGGTGAGCAGTTCTTC

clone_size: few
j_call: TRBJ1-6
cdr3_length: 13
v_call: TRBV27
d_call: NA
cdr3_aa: CASRAEYNSPLHF
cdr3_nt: TGTGCCAGCAGGGCAGAATATAATTCACCCCTCCACTTT

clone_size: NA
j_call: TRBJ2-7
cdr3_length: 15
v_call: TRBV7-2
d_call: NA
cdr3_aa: CASSLVTGREYEQYF
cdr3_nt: TGTGCCAGCAGCTTAGTGACAGGTCGGGAGTACGAGCAGTACTTC

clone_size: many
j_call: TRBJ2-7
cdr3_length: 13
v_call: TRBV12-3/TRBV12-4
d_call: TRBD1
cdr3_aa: CASRVDRVTEQYF
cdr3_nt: TGTGCCAGCAGGGTTGACAGGGTCACCGAGCAGTACTTC

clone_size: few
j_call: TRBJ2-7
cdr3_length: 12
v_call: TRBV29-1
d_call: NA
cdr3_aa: CSVRGGLYEQYF
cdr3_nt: TGCAGCGTTCGTGGGGGGCTCTACGAGCAGTACTTC

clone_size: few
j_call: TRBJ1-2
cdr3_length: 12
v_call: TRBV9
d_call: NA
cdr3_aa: CASSTRQNGYTF
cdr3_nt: TGTGCCAGCAGTACCCGACAGAATGGCTACACCTTC

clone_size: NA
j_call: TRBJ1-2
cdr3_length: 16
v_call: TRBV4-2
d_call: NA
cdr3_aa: CASSQVGKDTNYGYTF
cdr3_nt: TGTGCCAGCAGCCAAGTGGGAAAGGACACCAACTATGGCTACACCTTC

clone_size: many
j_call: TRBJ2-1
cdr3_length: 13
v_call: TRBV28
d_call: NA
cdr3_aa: CASSLWGYNEQFF
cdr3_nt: TGTGCCAGCAGTTTATGGGGGTACAATGAGCAGTTCTTC

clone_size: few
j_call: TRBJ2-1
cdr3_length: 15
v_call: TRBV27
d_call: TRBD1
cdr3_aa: CASRRGQVLPNEQFF
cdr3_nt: TGTGCCAGCAGGAGGGGACAGGTCCTACCCAATGAGCAGTTCTTC

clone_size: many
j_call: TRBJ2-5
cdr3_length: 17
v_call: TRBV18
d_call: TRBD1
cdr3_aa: CASSPPRTGGWQETQYF
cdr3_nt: TGTGCCAGCTCACCACCGAGGACAGGGGGTTGGCAAGAGACCCAGTACTTC

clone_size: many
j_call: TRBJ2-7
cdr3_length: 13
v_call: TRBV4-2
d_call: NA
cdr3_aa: CASSQDGPQAQYF
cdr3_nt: TGTGCCAGCAGCCAAGATGGCCCCCAAGCGCAGTACTTC

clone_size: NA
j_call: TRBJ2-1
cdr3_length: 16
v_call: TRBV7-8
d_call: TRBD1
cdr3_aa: CASSRSPGQGYNEQFF
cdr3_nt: TGTGCCAGCAGCCGCTCCCCCGGACAGGGATACAATGAGCAGTTCTTC